Presented here are 10 T cell receptor beta chains from one specimen sequenced in a study of beta chain features in type 1 diabetes. Expressed TCRB transcripts got sequenced, as all isolated RNA was reverse transcribed. The method was immunoSEQ multiplex PCR; TCRdb's version includes in-frame clones alone and lacks a portion of them. In the table there are 130,000 to 150,000 clones, roughly 48% of which are singletons. Material: Tregs from blood. These receptors were collected from a man aged 18-30 years in good health.

This clone has a handful of counts. This chain links TRBV10-3 with TRBJ2-1, with 9 bases lining up with TRBD2. This CDR3 has 14 amino acids. Trimming took 7 bases from V and 8 from J; bases not matched to a gene: 9. CDR1 is ENHRY, CDR2 SYGVKD, per germline. The CDR3 loop is CAITPGTSSDEQFF. CDR3 DNA: TGTGCCATCACCCCTGGGACTAGCTCGGATGAGCAGTTCTTC.

V gene TRBV29-1 combines with J gene TRBJ1-1; 7 bases align to TRBD1. Germline lookup yields CDR1 SQVTM and CDR2 ANQGSEA. The ends lost 0 bases at V and 4 bases at J; junction bases unmatched: 11. This CDR3 has 16 residues. The CDR3, as DNA: TGCAGCGTTGAAGATCGAAGGGGGCTGGGCCGCACTGAAGCTTTCTTT. Translating it yields CSVEDRRGLGRTEAFF. The full variable domain, its missing parts supplied by reference TRBV29-1 and TRBJ1-1, is SAVISQKPSRDICQRGTSLTIQCQVDSQVTMMFWYRQQPGQSLTLIATANQGSEATYESGFVIDKFPISRPNLTFSTLTVSNMSPEDSSIYLCSVEDRRGLGRTEAFFGQGTRLTVV.

The chain uses TRBV30 and TRBJ1-2; 8 nucleotides line up with TRBD1. This CDR3 has 16 residues. CDR1 and CDR2 from the germline V gene are GTSNPN and SVGIG (reference sequence). The V segment lost 7 bases and the J segment 4 bases; nucleotides outside the gene matches: 17. The CDR3 region is CAFFDPGGQLFYGYTF. The CDR3 DNA sequence: TGTGCCTTCTTCGATCCAGGGGGCCAACTCTTCTATGGCTACACCTTC.

This clone came up a few times. This chain uses TRBV2 with TRBJ2-7; 8 nucleotides agree with TRBD1. There are 13 residues in the CDR3. CDR1 and CDR2 (germline): SNHLY, FYNNEI. J was trimmed by 4 bases and V by 7 bases; bases with no gene match: 6. This CDR3 is CASTLQGVYEQYF. In DNA form, the CDR3 reads TGTGCCAGCACATTACAGGGGGTATACGAGCAGTACTTC.

J is TRBJ2-7 and V is TRBV7-2; TRBD2 agrees at 13 bases. The CDR3 totals 16 residues. The trim removed 5 bases at V and 4 bases at J, leaving 8 bases unmatched. Germline V gene sequence: CDR1 SGHTA, CDR2 FQGNSA. CDR3 protein: CASSIRLAGGAYEQYF. CDR3 DNA: TGTGCCAGCAGCATCCGACTAGCGGGAGGTGCTTACGAGCAGTACTTC.

V usage is TRBV19 and J usage is TRBJ2-1; a possible D gene is TRBD2 (5 bases). From germline, CDR1 is LNHDA and CDR2 SQIVND (reference sequence). Trimming cost V 4 bases and J 9 bases, with 10 bases left between them. The length of the CDR3 is 12 residues. CDR3 DNA sequence: TGTGCCAGTAGTACTACTAGGCGTGAGCAGTTCTTC. Translation: CASSTTRREQFF.

In DNA form, the CDR3 reads TGTGCCAGCAGTGCGGGACAGCGCTATGGCTACACCTTC. Encoded protein: CASSAGQRYGYTF. The V call is TRBV28, the J call TRBJ1-2, with 7 bases that match TRBD1. Trimming at V came to 5 bases and at J to 4 bases, leaving 4 bases not matched to a gene. This CDR3 contains 13 residues. CDR1 MDHEN and CDR2 SYDVKM come from the germline V gene.

The chain uses TRBV6-1 and TRBJ1-4, with D possibly being TRBD1 (6 bases). The CDR3 spans 13 residues. Germline V gene lookup returns CDR1 MNHNS and CDR2 SASEGT. Trimming removed 9 bases from V and 8 bases from J, with 16 bases in between. The CDR3 spells CARGHEEIEKLFF. CDR3 nucleotides: TGTGCCAGGGGACACGAGGAAATCGAAAAACTGTTTTTT.

The CDR3 spells CASSQGTADSNQPQHF. The CDR3 DNA is TGTGCCAGCAGCCAAGGGACAGCAGATAGCAATCAGCCCCAGCATTTT. This chain connects TRBV4-2 to TRBJ1-5, with a tentative D call TRBD1 (6 bases). CDR3 length: 16 amino acids. With 1 base removed from V and 0 bases from J, the gap between germline ends came to 10 bases. CDR1 and CDR2 (germline): LGHNA, YNFKEQ.

The rearrangement joins TRBV5-5 to TRBJ1-1; D remains ambiguous. Germline assignment: CDR1 SGHKS and CDR2 YYEKEE (reference sequence). The V and J ends lost 6 bases and 2 bases respectively, with 14 bases between them. CDR3 length equals 14 residues. CDR3 sequence: CASTLTPTNTEAFF. Here the CDR3 DNA reads TGTGCCAGCACCCTGACACCTACTAACACTGAAGCTTTCTTT. The full variable domain, completed using reference TRBV5-5 and TRBJ1-1, is DAGVTQSPTHLIKTRGQQVTLRCSPISGHKSVSWYQQVLGQGPQFIFQYYEKEERGRGNFPDRFSARQFPNYSSELNVNALLLGDSALYLCASTLTPTNTEAFFGQGTRLTVV.